Here is one T cell receptor (beta chain) with its context. The target antigen is unknown. At one of its ends the junction is not consistent with the germline gene, which may arise from a read error. It was with previously described methods and listed TCR primers that bulk TCR libraries were made. TCRdb recomputed calls from the PCR reads with MiXCR, one row per CDR3 protein. Altogether roughly 300,000 distinct CDR3 sequences are present, roughly 24% being singletons, with the ten largest covering around 0.7%. Each library that profiled naive CD8 cells came from roughly 18,000 to 920,000 sorted cells with 10%, 30% or 50% RNA. This sample is part of a study of molecular identifiers for immune sequencing clone quantification. Study conclusions and caveats: Because of identical TCR molecules sharing a barcode, sizes of highly expanded clones could be underestimated. The study found clones above 20 RNA copies held over 98% of effector molecules and under 1% in naive cells.

Germline V gene data show CDR1 as SNHLY and CDR2 as FYNNEI. There are 14 residues in the CDR3. The chain is built from TRBV2 and TRBJ1-2; D possibly corresponds to TRBD1 (5 bases). The receptor was isolated from a human donor in good health. Some libraries in this study had Jurkat cell RNA spiked in. Sequenced material: naive CD8+ T cells from blood, with Jurkat cell RNA spiked in. Noted subset: FACS-sorted CD8+CD4-CCR7+CD45RA+ naive T cells. Here the CDR3 DNA reads TGTGCCAGCAGTGAAGCTACAGGAGGGTATGGCTGCACCTTC. Amino acid sequence: CASSEATGGYGCTF.